This TCR beta chain was recovered during a study of cytomegalovirus exposure and HLA in healthy donors. To note about this clone: As yet, its antigen is unknown.

Points from the study as a whole: Later on, a genetic analysis was performed. It linked a missense variant in DCLRE1C with V- and J-gene trimming of TCR beta. TCR beta sequences reportedly predicted the HLA-A and HLA-B alleles of most subjects accurately. When the data were analyzed later, several of the most significant clusters appeared to be linked to common viral pathogens.

The CDR3 is 15 residues long. V was clipped by 5 bases and J by 0 bases; unmatched bases: 6. Per germline, CDR1 LNHDA and CDR2 SQIVND (reference sequence). Amplification used 60 Vbeta primers and 13 Jbeta primers. Generated by immunoSEQ multiplex PCR, the TCRdb table keeps only in-frame clones and is missing some. The table has 210,000 or so clones, about 75% seen once. This sequence joins TRBV19 and TRBJ1-1; 7 positions match TRBD1. The sequenced material came from PBMCs. This clonotype was sampled from a man between 18 and 29 years old in good health and CMV-seronegative. CDR3 nucleotides: TGTGCCAGTAGTGGGAGACAGGGTTTGAACACTGAAGCTTTCTTT. It translates to CASSGRQGLNTEAFF. Full variable domain (missing parts from reference TRBV19 and TRBJ1-1): DGGITQSPKYLFRKEGQNVTLSCEQNLNHDAMYWYRQDPGQGLRLIYYSQIVNDFQKGDIAEGYSVSREKKESFPLTVTSAQKNPTAFYLCASSGRQGLNTEAFFGQGTRLTVV.